These 9 T cell receptor beta chains were all obtained from the same sample, sequenced in a study of Graves' ophthalmopathy and Graves' hyperthyroidism. TCR beta CDR3 amplification used RNA transcripts. HTBI-primed RT-PCR formed the first round, and a multiplex PCR formed the second. TCRdb analysed the multiplex PCR reads with MiXCR anew, one entry per CDR3 protein. This table holds a few hundred thousand distinct CDR3 sequences, just over 15% found once. The sample taken for sequencing was peripheral blood. These receptors were obtained from a woman aged 18 to 35 with stable Graves' hyperthyroidism.

This clonotype was recorded at least ten times. V gene TRBV7-2 combines with J gene TRBJ1-5; the D is unclear. The V and J ends lost 5 bases and 0 bases respectively, with 8 bases between them. The CDR3 contains 14 residues. Germline CDR1 is SGHTA and CDR2 is FQGNSA. The CDR3 region has the DNA TGTGCCAGCAGCCAATACGCTAGCAATCAGCCCCAGCATTTT. It specifies CASSQYASNQPQHF.

A few counts support this clonotype. The chain has TRBV6-6 and TRBJ2-4; no reliable D call. There are 11 residues in the CDR3. V lost 2 bases and J 6 bases, leaving 2 bases between the germline ends. In germline, CDR1 is MNHNY, CDR2 SVGAGI (reference sequence). DNA of the CDR3: TGTGCCAGCAGTTACCGAAACATTCAGTACTTC. It yields the protein CASSYRNIQYF.

This clonotype was detected only a few times. Given the absence of the conserved phenylalanine or tryptophan at the CDR3 end, a read error is likely. The chain joins TRBV5-1 to TRBJ1-5, with 7 bases that match TRBD1. Germline V lookup: CDR1 SGHRS, CDR2 YFSETQ. The CDR3 runs 13 residues. V lost 2 bases and J lost 5; bases outside the gene matches: 1. In DNA, the CDR3 is TGCGCCAGCAGCTTAGGGGGCGATCAGCCCCAGCATTTA. It is translated as CASSLGGDQPQHL.

This clonotype has at least ten counts. The genes are TRBV11-2 and TRBJ2-7; D may be TRBD1 (6 bases). The CDR3 has 16 residues. Germline CDR1 and CDR2: SGHAT and FQNNGV. Between the trimmed V and J ends, which lost 4 bases and 3 bases, there was a span of 19 bases. CDR3 loop: CASSSPRQAPYYEQYF. As DNA, the CDR3 is TGTGCCAGCAGCTCACCCCGACAGGCGCCTTACTACGAGCAGTACTTC.

This clonotype was observed at least ten times. The rearrangement links TRBV27 to TRBJ1-6, with a weak D call TRBD1 (5 bases). Germline V gene sequence: CDR1 MNHEY, CDR2 SMNVEV (reference sequence). Trimming left V 6 bases short and J 9 bases short, with 24 bases between. CDR3 length: 17 residues. Written as DNA, the CDR3 is TGTGCCAGCAGACTCAACTCCCTTTGGGACGGTGCTTCACCCCTCCACTTT. This translates into CASRLNSLWDGASPLHF.

This clonotype occurred many times. This rearrangement joins TRBV6-2 or TRBV6-3 to TRBJ1-1; D unresolved. V lost 2 bases, J lost 0 bases, and 13 bases lay in between. Germline V gives CDR1 MNHEY, CDR2 SVGEGT. This CDR3 contains 16 residues. The CDR3 region has the DNA TGTGCCAGCAGTTACGATCGGGTCTCTCTGAACACTGAAGCTTTCTTT. Translating gives CASSYDRVSLNTEAFF.

This clonotype was detected many times. CDR3 DNA: TGCGCCAGCAGCCAAGTGACGGAGACCCAGTACTTC. This codes for CASSQVTETQYF. The gene calls are TRBV4-1 and TRBJ2-5, with D unclear. Trimming pared 1 base from V and 5 bases from J, leaving 5 bases between. The CDR3 is 12 amino acids. CDR1 and CDR2 from the germline V gene are MGHRA and YSYEKL.

This clonotype was picked up many times. V and J are TRBV28 and TRBJ1-2; the D gene is possibly TRBD1 (6 bases). V was shortened by 5 bases and J by 6 bases, with 13 bases between the two germline ends. The CDR3 runs to 13 residues. Germline CDR1 is MDHEN and CDR2 is SYDVKM. The CDR3 is CASSPGGVNGYTF. In DNA form, the CDR3 reads TGTGCCAGCAGTCCCGGGGGCGTGAATGGCTACACCTTC.

The chain has TRBV28 and TRBJ2-7; TRBD1 matches 10 bases. V lost 6 bases and J lost 4; bases outside the gene matches: 9. The CDR3 has 15 residues. In germline, CDR1 is MDHEN, CDR2 SYDVKM. CDR3 sequence (DNA): TGTGCCAGCAGGCCTTCCCGGGACAGGGGATACGAGCAGTACTTC. Translating it yields CASRPSRDRGYEQYF. The variable domain in full, with the rest retrieved from reference TRBV28 and TRBJ2-7, is DVKVTQSSRYLVKRTGEKVFLECVQDMDHENMFWYRQDPGLGLRLIYFSYDVKMKEKGDIPEGYSVSREKKERFSLILESASTNQTSMYLCASRPSRDRGYEQYFGPGTRLTVT.